This T cell receptor beta chain was profiled in a study of T cells after yellow fever vaccination. Study-wide background: The authors prepared low-cell-number fractions using SMART-Seq v4 Ultra Low Input.

This clonotype has a count of ten or more. Its antigen is unidentified. Whole-study findings and limits: Booster sampling recovered most clones from primary vaccination (less than 97% CD4, approximately 90% CD8). Contamination by abundant bulk-population clonotypes could be present in FACS-sorted repertoires.

In making TCR cDNA, 5'RACE template switching added a universal primer site and UMIs to it. MiXCR, applied by TCRdb to the 5' RACE reads, yields one record per CDR3 protein. The sample consists of about 360,000 distinct CDR3 sequences, approximately 6% of them appearing once. This CDR3 is 15 amino acids long. Germline V gene sequence: CDR1 SGHRS, CDR2 YFSETQ. With 0 bases clipped from V and 9 bases from J, the junction kept 3 bases outside the gene matches. The source was PBMCs, collected 5 days after the yellow fever booster vaccination. The chain carries TRBV5-1 and TRBJ2-1; 13 bases match TRBD2. The receptor comes from a young man who received the YFV17D yellow fever vaccine. CDR3 in DNA: TGCGCCAGCAGCTTGGCGACTAGCGGGAGGCCTGAGCAGTTCTTC. Its translation is CASSLATSGRPEQFF.